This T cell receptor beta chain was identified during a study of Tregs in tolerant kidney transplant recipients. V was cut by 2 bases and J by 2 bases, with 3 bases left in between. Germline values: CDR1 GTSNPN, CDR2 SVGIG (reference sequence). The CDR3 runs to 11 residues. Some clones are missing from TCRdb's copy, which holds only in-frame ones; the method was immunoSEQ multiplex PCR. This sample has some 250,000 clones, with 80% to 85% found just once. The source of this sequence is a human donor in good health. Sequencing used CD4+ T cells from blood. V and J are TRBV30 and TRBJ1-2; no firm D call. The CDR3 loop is CAWSFNYGYTF. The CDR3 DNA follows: TGTGCCTGGAGTTTCAACTATGGCTACACCTTC.